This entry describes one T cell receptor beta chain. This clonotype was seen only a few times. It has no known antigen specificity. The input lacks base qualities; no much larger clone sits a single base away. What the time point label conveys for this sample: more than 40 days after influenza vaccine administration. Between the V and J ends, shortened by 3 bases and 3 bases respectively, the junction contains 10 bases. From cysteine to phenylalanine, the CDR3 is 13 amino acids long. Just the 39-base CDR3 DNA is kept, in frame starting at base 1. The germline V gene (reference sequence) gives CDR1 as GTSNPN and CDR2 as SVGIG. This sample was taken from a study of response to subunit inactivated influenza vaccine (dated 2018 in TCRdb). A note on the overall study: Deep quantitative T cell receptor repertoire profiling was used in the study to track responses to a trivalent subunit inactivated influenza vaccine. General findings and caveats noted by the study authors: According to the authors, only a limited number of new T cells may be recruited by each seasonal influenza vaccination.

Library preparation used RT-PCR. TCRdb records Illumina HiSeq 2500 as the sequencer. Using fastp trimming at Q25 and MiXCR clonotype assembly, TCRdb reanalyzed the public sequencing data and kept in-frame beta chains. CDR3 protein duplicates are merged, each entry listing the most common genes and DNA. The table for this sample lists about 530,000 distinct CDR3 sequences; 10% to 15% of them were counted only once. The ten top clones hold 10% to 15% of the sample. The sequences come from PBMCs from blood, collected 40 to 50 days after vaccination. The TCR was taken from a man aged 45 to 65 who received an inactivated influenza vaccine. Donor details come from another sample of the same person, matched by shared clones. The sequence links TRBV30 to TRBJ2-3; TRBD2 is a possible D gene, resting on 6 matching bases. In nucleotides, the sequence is TGTGCCTGGAGGTTGCGGGGAACAGATACGCAGTATTTT. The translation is CAWRLRGTDTQYF.